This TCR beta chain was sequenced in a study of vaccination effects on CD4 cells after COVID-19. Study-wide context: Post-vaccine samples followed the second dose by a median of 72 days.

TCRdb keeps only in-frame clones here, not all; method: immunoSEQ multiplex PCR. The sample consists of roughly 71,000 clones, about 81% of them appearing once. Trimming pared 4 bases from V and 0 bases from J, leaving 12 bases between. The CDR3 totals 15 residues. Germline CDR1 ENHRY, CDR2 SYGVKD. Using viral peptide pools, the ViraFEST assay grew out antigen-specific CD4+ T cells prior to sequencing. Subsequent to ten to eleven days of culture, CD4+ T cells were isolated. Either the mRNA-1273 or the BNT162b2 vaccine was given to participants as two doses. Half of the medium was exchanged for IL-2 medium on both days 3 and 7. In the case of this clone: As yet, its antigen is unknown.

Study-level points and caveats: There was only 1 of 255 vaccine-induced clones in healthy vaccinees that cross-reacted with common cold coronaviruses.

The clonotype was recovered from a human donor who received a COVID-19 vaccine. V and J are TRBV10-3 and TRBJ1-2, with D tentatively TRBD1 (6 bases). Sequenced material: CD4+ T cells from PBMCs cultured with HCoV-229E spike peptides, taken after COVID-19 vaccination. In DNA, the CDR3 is TGTGCCATCAGTGGGGGACATTTAGCTAACTATGGCTACACCTTC. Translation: CAISGGHLANYGYTF.